The T cell receptor beta chain described here comes from a study of memory CD4+ T cells and cytomegalovirus serostatus. Study-wide background: This sample comes from healthy Belgian adults, eight to ten CMV seropositive, about 23 seronegative. Study-wide results and caveats: Of 150 to 200 reported CMV TCRbeta sequences, roughly 70 were found in memory CD4+ repertoires. Repertoires predicted CMV serostatus with median bootstrapped AUC of about 0.95. The CMV-associated TCR signature appears largely within the CD4+ memory repertoire.

Method: immunoSEQ multiplex PCR; TCRdb's copy keeps in-frame clones and lacks some. This table holds some 44,000 clones, 77% found once. Single viable CD3+CD4+CD8-CD45RO+ cells were sorted as the memory CD4+ T cells. V was shortened by 3 bases and J by 9 bases, with 22 bases between the two germline ends. The CDR3 sequence is 17 residues long. Germline CDR1 is SGHRS and CDR2 is YFSETQ. As regards this clone: Its antigen is currently unknown.

The chain couples TRBV5-1 to TRBJ1-6, with D perhaps matching TRBD1 (6 bases). The sample consisted of memory CD4+ T cells from blood. This receptor was obtained from an adult in good health and CMV-seronegative. The CDR3 protein is CASSSRRASGVTSPLHF. The CDR3 DNA follows: TGCGCCAGCAGCTCAAGGCGGGCCTCAGGGGTTACTTCACCCCTCCACTTT.